This is a list of T cell receptor beta chains from one sample in a study of OX40 agonist ivuxolimab in advanced cancers. The protocol was immunoSEQ multiplex PCR, while the TCRdb copy is restricted to in-frame clones and leaves out a portion. The table records roughly 56,000 clones, 70% to 90% of them present only once. Sequencing was performed on CD4+ or CD8+ T cells sorted from blood, taken in a trial of the OX40 agonist ivuxolimab. The receptors derive from an adult with an advanced solid tumor such as melanoma, head and neck, liver or kidney cancer. Each CDR3 is given with its conserved first and last residue. Fields, in order: J gene, clone size, V gene, D gene, CDR3 DNA, CDR3 protein. The D gene is left open where the match is weak. Clone size is shown for a subset of rows, as once, few, many or a class of expanded clone.

>TRBJ1-5|.|TRBV7-2|.
TGTGCCAGCAGCTTAGGGTCCATACCCCAGCCCCAGCATTTT
CASSLGSIPQPQHF
>TRBJ2-3|.|TRBV27|TRBD2
TGTGCCAGCAGTCCACCGACTAGCGGGAGGGCATTAGATACGCAGTATTTT
CASSPPTSGRALDTQYF
>TRBJ2-7|few|TRBV5-1|.
TGCGCCAGCAGCCCGCCGGTTGGGGCCCACGAGCAGTACTTC
CASSPPVGAHEQYF
>TRBJ2-1|.|TRBV7-8|.
TGTGCCAGCAGCTCTCGGCAGGGAAACAATGAGCAGTTCTTC
CASSSRQGNNEQFF
>TRBJ2-3|.|TRBV5-1|.
TGCGCCAGCAGCTTGGATAACGGAGGGGGCGCAGATACGCAGTATTTT
CASSLDNGGGADTQYF
>TRBJ1-5|few|TRBV10-3|TRBD1
TGTGCCATCAGTGAGTCGACAGGGGTTTATCAGCCCCAGCATTTT
CAISESTGVYQPQHF
>TRBJ1-6|.|TRBV2|.
TGTGCCAGCAAGGGAGGGGCCTATAATTCACCCCTCCACTTT
CASKGGAYNSPLHF
>TRBJ1-5|once|TRBV2|.
TGTGCCATCAAGGACGGTAGCAATCAGCCCCAGCATTTT
CAIKDGSNQPQHF
>TRBJ2-4|.|TRBV4-1|TRBD1
TGCGCCAGCAGCCCTGGACAGGCCCGATCTATAGCCAAAAACATTCAGTACTTC
CASSPGQARSIAKNIQYF
>TRBJ2-5|once|TRBV9|TRBD2
TGTGCCAGCAGCGCGCGGGCGTTAGCGGGAGGGCTGGAGACCCAGTACTTC
CASSARALAGGLETQYF
>TRBJ2-7|.|TRBV30|.
.
CAWSVKVAGGNYF
>TRBJ2-7|.|TRBV2|TRBD1
TGTGCCAGCAGGGATCGGGACAGCGTGACCTACGAGCAGTACTTC
CASRDRDSVTYEQYF
>TRBJ2-1|.|TRBV2|TRBD2
TGTGCCAGCGCTAGCGGGAGTTCTTACAATGAGCAGTTCTTC
CASASGSSYNEQFF
>TRBJ2-7|.|TRBV5-1|TRBD1
TGCGCCAGCAGCTGGGACAGGGCGGGTGAGCAGTACTTC
CASSWDRAGEQYF
>TRBJ1-5|.|TRBV10-3|TRBD1
TGTGCCATCAGTGAACAGGGGGATTCGCCCCAGCATTTT
CAISEQGDSPQHF
>TRBJ2-1|.|TRBV25-1|TRBD2
TGTGCCAGCAGTGAATTGGGAGGGAGCTCCTACAATGAGCAGTTCTTC
CASSELGGSSYNEQFF
>TRBJ2-3|.|TRBV4-1|.
TGCGCCAGCAGCCAACGGTTCTTAGGCCCAGATACGCAGTATTTT
CASSQRFLGPDTQYF